Shown below are 7 T cell receptor beta chains from a single sample sequenced in a study of blood T cell repertoires in COVID-19. Sequencing was performed with immunoSEQ multiplex PCR; in TCRdb, only in-frame clones are kept and a portion is missing. This sample yields 100,000 to 150,000 clones, of which 65% to 90% are seen a single time; under 8% belongs to the top ten. What was sequenced was peripheral blood. Receptors originate from a man at least 80 years old with active or convalescent COVID-19.

The chain employs TRBV3-1 (or the pseudogene TRBV3-2) and TRBJ2-1; D is possibly TRBD1 (5 bases). The CDR3 sequence is 13 residues long. Germline V gene data show CDR1 as LGHDT and CDR2 as YNNKEL (reference sequence). V was trimmed by 4 bases and J by 8 bases, leaving 12 bases between them. The CDR3 bases are TGTGCCAGCAGCCGTCACAGACAGCATGAGCAGTTCTTC. This translates into CASSRHRQHEQFF.

This clone has only a few counts. This rearrangement joins TRBV24-1 to TRBJ2-3, with TRBD2 matching over 8 bases. Germline V CDR1 and CDR2: KGHDR, SFDVKD. This CDR3 region has 16 residues. The junction had 9 bases not matched to a gene; V was cut back by 6 bases and J by 2 bases. CDR3 DNA: TGTGCCACCAGTCCCGGACTAGCTTTTTTCACAGATACGCAGTATTTT. Amino acid sequence: CATSPGLAFFTDTQYF.

This chain links TRBV4-1 with TRBJ2-7; 7 bases line up with TRBD1. The germline CDR1 and CDR2 sequences are MGHRA and YSYEKL. V was clipped by 2 bases and J by 0 bases; unmatched bases: 4. The CDR3 runs to 15 residues. The chain's CDR3 is CASSQSGTASYEQYF. For the CDR3, the DNA is TGCGCCAGCAGCCAATCCGGGACAGCCTCCTACGAGCAGTACTTC.

The gene calls are TRBV7-8 and TRBJ2-1; D is possibly TRBD1 (5 bases). Germline assignment: CDR1 SGHVS and CDR2 FQNEAQ. The CDR3 runs to 14 residues. V gave up 0 bases and J gave up 8 bases, with 11 bases separating them. CDR3 sequence reads: CASSLAGVVDEQFF. As DNA, the CDR3 is TGTGCCAGCAGCTTAGCAGGGGTGGTCGATGAGCAGTTCTTC. The full variable domain, in which reference TRBV7-8 and TRBJ2-1 provide the parts outside the CDR3, is GAGVSQSPRYKVAKRGQDVALRCDPISGHVSLFWYQQALGQGPEFLTYFQNEAQLDKSGLPSDRFFAERPEGSVSTLKIQRTQQEDSAVYLCASSLAGVVDEQFFGPGTRLTVL.

This clone was seen more than once but under ten times. This chain joins TRBV30 and TRBJ2-5; the match to TRBD1 covers 8 bases. V lost 3 bases, J lost 2 bases, and 8 bases stayed unmatched. The CDR3 is made up of 15 amino acids. In germline, CDR1 is GTSNPN, CDR2 SVGIG (reference sequence). The CDR3 region is CAWSLGQAIQETQYF. Written as DNA, the CDR3 is TGTGCCTGGAGCCTGGGACAGGCGATTCAAGAGACCCAGTACTTC.

The chain joins TRBV7-2 to TRBJ1-5, with 10 bases lining up with TRBD1. Looked up from germline, CDR1 is SGHTA and CDR2 is FQGNSA. V trimming: 6 bases; J trimming: 4 bases; junction bases outside the gene matches: 9. The CDR3 spans 16 residues. The CDR3 DNA reads as TGTGCCAGCAGACTGACAGGGGGCGACGGTAATCAGCCCCAGCATTTT. Amino acids: CASRLTGGDGNQPQHF.

The chain employs TRBV4-2 and TRBJ1-6; D is ambiguous. Germline V lookup: CDR1 LGHNA, CDR2 YNFKEQ. The germline V and J ends were trimmed by 0 bases and 0 bases, with 9 bases remaining between them. This CDR3 is 17 amino acids long. In DNA form, the CDR3 reads TGTGCCAGCAGCCAAGAAGTACCGGTCTCCTATAATTCACCCCTCCACTTT. Encoded protein: CASSQEVPVSYNSPLHF.